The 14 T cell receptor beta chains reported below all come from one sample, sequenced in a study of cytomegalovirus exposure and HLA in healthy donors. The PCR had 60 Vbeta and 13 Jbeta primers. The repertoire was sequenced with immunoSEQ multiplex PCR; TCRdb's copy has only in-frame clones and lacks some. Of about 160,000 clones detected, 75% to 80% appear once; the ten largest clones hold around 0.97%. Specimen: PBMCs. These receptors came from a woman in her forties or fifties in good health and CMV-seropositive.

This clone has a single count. CDR3 region: CASSLLSGRTDTQYF. In nucleotides, the CDR3 is TGTGCCAGCTCACTCCTTAGCGGGAGAACAGATACGCAGTATTTT. The gene calls are TRBV18 and TRBJ2-3; 9 nucleotides line up with TRBD2. V gave up 4 bases and J gave up 3 bases; unmatched junction bases: 5. The CDR3 runs to 15 residues. Germline CDR1 is KGHSH and CDR2 is LQKENI.

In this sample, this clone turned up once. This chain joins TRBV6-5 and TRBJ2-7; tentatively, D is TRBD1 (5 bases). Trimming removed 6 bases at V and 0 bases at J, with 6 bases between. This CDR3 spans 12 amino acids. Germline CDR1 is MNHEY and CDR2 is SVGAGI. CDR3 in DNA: TGTGCCAGCAGGGACACCTCCTACGAGCAGTACTTC. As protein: CASRDTSYEQYF.

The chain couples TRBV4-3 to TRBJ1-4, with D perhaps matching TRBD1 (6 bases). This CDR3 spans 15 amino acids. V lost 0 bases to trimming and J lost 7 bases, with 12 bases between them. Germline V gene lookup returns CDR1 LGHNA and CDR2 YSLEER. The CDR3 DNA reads TGCGCCAGCAGCCAAGACCAGGGGCGCGCTGAAAAACTGTTTTTT. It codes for CASSQDQGRAEKLFF.

The CDR3 DNA sequence: TGTGCCAGCAGTTACCAGGCAGGGGCGCGAAGAGCTTTCTTT. Translation gives CASSYQAGARRAFF. The genes are TRBV6-6 and TRBJ1-1; D is possibly TRBD1 (6 bases). Trimming took 2 bases from V and 10 from J, leaving 17 bases between them. CDR3 length equals 14 residues. Germline loops: CDR1 MNHNY, CDR2 SVGAGI (reference sequence).

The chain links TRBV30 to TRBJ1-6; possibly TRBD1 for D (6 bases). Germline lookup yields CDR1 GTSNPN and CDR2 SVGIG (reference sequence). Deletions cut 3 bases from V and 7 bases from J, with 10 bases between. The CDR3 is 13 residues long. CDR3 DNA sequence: TGTGCCTGGAGAATAGGGACAAATTCACCCCTCCACTTT. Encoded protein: CAWRIGTNSPLHF.

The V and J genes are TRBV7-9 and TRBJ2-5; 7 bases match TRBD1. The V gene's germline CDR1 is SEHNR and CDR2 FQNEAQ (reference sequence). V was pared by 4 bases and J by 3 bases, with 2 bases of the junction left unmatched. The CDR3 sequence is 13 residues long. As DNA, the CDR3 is TGTGCCAGCAGCTCCCAGGGGGAAGAGACCCAGTACTTC. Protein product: CASSSQGEETQYF.

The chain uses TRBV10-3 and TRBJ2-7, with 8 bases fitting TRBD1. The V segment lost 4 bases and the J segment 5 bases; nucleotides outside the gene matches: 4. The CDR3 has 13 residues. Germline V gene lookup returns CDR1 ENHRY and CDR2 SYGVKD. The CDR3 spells CAISATGADEQYF. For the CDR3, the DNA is TGTGCCATCAGTGCGACAGGGGCCGACGAGCAGTACTTC.

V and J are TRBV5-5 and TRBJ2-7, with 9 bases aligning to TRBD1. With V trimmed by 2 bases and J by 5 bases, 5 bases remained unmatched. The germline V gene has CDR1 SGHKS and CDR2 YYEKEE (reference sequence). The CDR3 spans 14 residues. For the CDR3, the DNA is TGTGCCAGCAGCTTAAATGGACAGGGGAACGAGCAGTACTTC. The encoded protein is CASSLNGQGNEQYF.

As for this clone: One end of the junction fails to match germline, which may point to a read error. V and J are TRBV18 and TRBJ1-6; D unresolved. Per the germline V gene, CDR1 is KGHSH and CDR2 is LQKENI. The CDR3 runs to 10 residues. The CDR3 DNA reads TGTGCCAGCTCACCACCGGAGATTCGCTTT. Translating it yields CASSPPEIRF.

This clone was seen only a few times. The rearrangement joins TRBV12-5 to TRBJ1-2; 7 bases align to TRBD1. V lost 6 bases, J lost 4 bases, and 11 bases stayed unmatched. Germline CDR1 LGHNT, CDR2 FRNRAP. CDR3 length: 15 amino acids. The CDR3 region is CASGLARQGGYGYTF. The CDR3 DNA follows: TGTGCTAGTGGCCTTGCCCGACAGGGAGGCTATGGCTACACCTTC. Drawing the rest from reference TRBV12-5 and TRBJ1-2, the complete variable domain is DARVTQTPRHKVTEMGQEVTMRCQPILGHNTVFWYRQTMMQGLELLAYFRNRAPLDDSGMPKDRFSAEMPDATLATLKIQPSEPRDSAVYFCASGLARQGGYGYTFGSGTRLTVV.

The CDR3: CASSLAGSGPDTQYF. The CDR3 region has the DNA TGTGCCAGCAGCTTGGCGGGGAGCGGGCCAGATACGCAGTATTTT. The chain couples TRBV5-8 to TRBJ2-3, with D possibly TRBD2 on 6 matching bases. The CDR3 totals 15 residues. From germline, CDR1 is SGHTS and CDR2 YDEGEE. Between the trimmed V and J ends, which lost 0 bases and 4 bases, there was a span of 12 bases.

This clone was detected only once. The CDR3 protein is CASSADRFQAFF. The CDR3 nucleotides read TGTGCCAGCAGCGCAGACAGGTTTCAAGCTTTCTTT. V and J are TRBV5-5 and TRBJ1-1, with D possibly TRBD1 on 6 matching bases. This CDR3 is built from 12 residues. V was cut by 4 bases and J by 9 bases, with 13 bases left in between. Germline V lookup: CDR1 SGHKS, CDR2 YYEKEE (reference sequence).

As DNA, the CDR3 is TGTGCCAGCAGCGTCCGGGACACCTACGAGCAGTACTTC. Translating it yields CASSVRDTYEQYF. This chain links TRBV7-2 with TRBJ2-7, with a tentative D call TRBD1 (6 bases). The CDR3 length is 13 residues. V lost 5 bases and J lost 2, with 10 bases in between. Germline V gene lookup returns CDR1 SGHTA and CDR2 FQGNSA.

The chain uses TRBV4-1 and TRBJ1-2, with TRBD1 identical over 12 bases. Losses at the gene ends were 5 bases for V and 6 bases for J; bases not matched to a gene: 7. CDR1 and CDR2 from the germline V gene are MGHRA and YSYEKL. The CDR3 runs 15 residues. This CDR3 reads CASSFPGQGADGYTF. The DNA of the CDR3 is TGCGCCAGCAGCTTTCCGGGACAGGGGGCAGATGGCTACACCTTC.